Shown below are 20 T cell receptor beta chains from a single sample sequenced in a study of neoadjuvant nivolumab and ipilimumab in lung cancer. Only in-frame clones appear in the TCRdb table, and some are missing; sequencing was by immunoSEQ multiplex PCR. The sample has 17,000 or so clones, around 77% seen once. Source: tumor tissue, taken after neoadjuvant nivolumab, alone or with ipilimumab, at or shortly before surgery. The receptors here all came from an adult with non-small cell lung cancer.

This chain links TRBV14 with TRBJ2-7; a possible D gene is TRBD2 (6 bases). V lost 7 bases to trimming and J lost 4 bases, with 11 bases between them. The CDR3 sequence is 12 residues long. CDR1 is SGHDN, CDR2 FVKESK, per germline. The CDR3: CASNQRGYEQYF. The DNA of the CDR3 is TGTGCCAGCAATCAACGGGGGTACGAGCAGTACTTC.

The chain recombines TRBV20-1 with TRBJ2-1, with unresolved D. V shed 5 bases and J shed 7 bases, with 9 bases lying between them. Germline CDR1 and CDR2: DFQATT and SNEGSKA (reference sequence). The CDR3 has 11 amino acids. As DNA, the CDR3 is TGCAGTGCTCTTGCTCGGAATGAGCAGTTCTTC. Its protein product is CSALARNEQFF.

This rearrangement joins TRBV2 to TRBJ2-4; the match to TRBD2 covers 10 bases. The germline V gene has CDR1 SNHLY and CDR2 FYNNEI. V dropped 3 bases and J dropped 8; count of bases not matched to a gene: 7. This CDR3 is built from 15 residues. For the CDR3, the DNA is TGTGCCAGCAGTGAGGAAGCGGGGGGGCGGGACATTCAGTACTTC. Its protein product is CASSEEAGGRDIQYF.

The chain uses TRBV5-1 and TRBJ2-5; 8 bases are shared with TRBD2. V gave up 5 bases and J gave up 0 bases; unmatched junction bases: 9. There are 16 residues in the CDR3. Germline V gene lookup returns CDR1 SGHRS and CDR2 YFSETQ. The CDR3 nucleotides read TGCGCCAGCAGGTTCGGGGGGGCAGCCTACCAAGAGACCCAGTACTTC. Its protein product is CASRFGGAAYQETQYF.

This chain connects TRBV5-1 to TRBJ2-4; 12 positions match TRBD2. CDR1 SGHRS and CDR2 YFSETQ come from the germline V gene. The CDR3 extends over 18 amino acids. Germline trimming cut 3 bases from V and 13 bases from J; bases unmatched to any gene: 20. The CDR3 coding sequence is TGCGCCAGCAGCTCACGGGGGTTCGGCGAGACTAGCGGGGGATTACAGTACTTC. This codes for CASSSRGFGETSGGLQYF.

This chain uses TRBV7-6 with TRBJ2-1; D is unclear. The CDR3 spans 15 residues. CDR1 is SGHVS, CDR2 FNYEAQ, per germline. With 5 bases removed from V and 0 bases from J, the gap between germline ends came to 11 bases. CDR3 coding DNA: TGTGCCAGCAGCCAGAGTCTGAGCTCCTACAATGAGCAGTTCTTC. Protein: CASSQSLSSYNEQFF.

V gene TRBV6-5 combines with J gene TRBJ2-5; 7 nucleotides match TRBD2. V gave up 3 bases and J gave up 5 bases; unmatched junction bases: 6. The germline V gene has CDR1 MNHEY and CDR2 SVGAGI. The CDR3 runs to 14 residues. The CDR3 sequence: CASSYEWRGETQYF. The CDR3 nucleotides are TGTGCCAGCAGTTATGAGTGGCGGGGGGAGACCCAGTACTTC.

CDR3: CASSPTGGTEAFF. The DNA of the CDR3 is TGTGCCAGCAGCCCCACCGGTGGCACTGAAGCTTTCTTT. This chain joins TRBV11-2 and TRBJ1-1; D gene ambiguous. V lost 5 bases to trimming and J lost 4 bases, with 11 bases between them. This CDR3 comprises 13 residues. CDR1 SGHAT and CDR2 FQNNGV come from the germline V gene.

The CDR3 sequence is CASSEQAGDTQYF. CDR3 nucleotide sequence: TGTGCCAGCAGTGAACAGGCGGGAGATACGCAGTATTTT. The chain joins TRBV6-4 to TRBJ2-3, with D perhaps matching TRBD1 or TRBD2 (5 bases each). There are 13 residues in the CDR3. The germline V gene has CDR1 MRHNA and CDR2 SNTAGT. Trimming removed 3 bases from V and 5 bases from J, with 9 bases in between.

In this sample, this clone turned up once. The V gene is TRBV7-9, the J gene TRBJ1-2, with 9 bases identical to TRBD1. The CDR3 extends over 16 amino acids. Losses at the gene ends were 5 bases for V and 4 bases for J; bases not matched to a gene: 11. CDR1 and CDR2 (germline): SEHNR, FQNEAQ (reference sequence). The chain's CDR3 is CASSDPRGQGSYGYTF. For the CDR3, the DNA is TGTGCCAGCAGCGACCCCCGGGGACAGGGTTCCTATGGCTACACCTTC.

The chain joins TRBV5-4 to TRBJ1-1; D is ambiguous. Germline-derived CDR1 and CDR2 are SGHNT and YYREEE (reference sequence). This CDR3 has 14 residues. V was cut by 0 bases and J by 5 bases, with 11 bases left in between. CDR3 sequence reads: CASSLGAGGTEAFF. The CDR3 DNA is TGTGCCAGCAGCTTGGGGGCAGGTGGGACTGAAGCTTTCTTT.

The chain joins TRBV5-1 to TRBJ2-5; unclear D gene. Germline V gives CDR1 SGHRS, CDR2 YFSETQ. The CDR3 length is 16 residues. Trimming cost V 2 bases and J 4 bases, with 18 bases left between them. The CDR3 region is CASSFKDRGVPETQYF. CDR3 bases: TGCGCCAGCAGCTTTAAGGACCGCGGCGTCCCAGAGACCCAGTACTTC.

The CDR3 spells CASTTTSGITNEQFF. The DNA of the CDR3 is TGTGCCAGCACCACAACTAGCGGGATCACCAATGAGCAGTTCTTC. V usage is TRBV7-6 and J usage is TRBJ2-1; TRBD2 agrees at 10 bases. The CDR3 length is 15 residues. CDR1 is SGHVS and CDR2 is FNYEAQ in the germline V gene. The junction had 9 bases not matched to a gene; V was cut back by 7 bases and J by 6 bases.

As to this clone: At the DNA level, this CDR3 is encoded by other sequences in the same sample as well. J is TRBJ1-6 and V is TRBV5-6, with TRBD1 matching 10 bases. V trimming: 2 bases; J trimming: 10 bases; junction bases outside the gene matches: 3. The germline CDR1 and CDR2 sequences are SGHDT and YYEEEE. CDR3 length equals 14 residues. The CDR3 loop is CASSFGTGDSPLHF. Written as DNA, the CDR3 is TGTGCCAGCAGCTTCGGGACAGGGGACTCACCCCTCCACTTT.

This clone was seen a handful of times. The chain carries TRBV15 and TRBJ2-7, with 7 bases identical to TRBD1. This CDR3 is 16 amino acids long. The V segment lost 3 bases and the J segment 3 bases; nucleotides outside the gene matches: 11. Germline V gives CDR1 LNHNV, CDR2 YYDKDF (reference sequence). In nucleotides, the CDR3 is TGTGCCACCAGCAGGGGGATCATTCAGGGGGACTACGAGCAGTACTTC. It specifies CATSRGIIQGDYEQYF.

This chain connects TRBV9 to TRBJ2-2; D may be TRBD1 or TRBD2 (5 bases each). Germline loops: CDR1 SGDLS, CDR2 YYNGEE. The V end was cut by 0 bases, the J end by 3 bases, with 12 bases between. The CDR3 is made up of 16 amino acids. CDR3 amino acids: CASSVGGGGYTGELFF. For the CDR3, the DNA is TGTGCCAGCAGCGTAGGGGGCGGCGGGTACACCGGGGAGCTGTTTTTT.

The V and J genes are TRBV6-5 and TRBJ1-2; 7 nucleotides line up with TRBD1. V trimming: 6 bases; J trimming: 4 bases; junction bases outside the gene matches: 8. The V gene's germline CDR1 is MNHEY and CDR2 SVGAGI. This CDR3 has 14 residues. The CDR3 loop is CASSPGGEGYGYTF. The CDR3 bases are TGTGCCAGCAGCCCAGGGGGGGAGGGCTATGGCTACACCTTC.

This clone was found a few times. This chain connects TRBV5-1 to TRBJ2-3; 9 nucleotides align to TRBD1. This CDR3 has 14 amino acids. V lost 4 bases to trimming and J lost 6 bases; unmatched junction nucleotides: 6. Germline V gives CDR1 SGHRS, CDR2 YFSETQ. As DNA, the CDR3 is TGCGCCAGCAGCGTAGGACAGGGGTTCGATACGCAGTATTTT. It specifies CASSVGQGFDTQYF.

The genes are TRBV6-5 and TRBJ2-7, with a weak D call TRBD1 (6 bases). The CDR3 is made up of 13 amino acids. Germline CDR1 reads MNHEY; CDR2 reads SVGAGI. The V and J ends lost 6 bases and 4 bases respectively, with 13 bases between them. DNA of the CDR3: TGTGCCAGCAGCTACAGGGTTGGATACGAGCAGTACTTC. Residues: CASSYRVGYEQYF.

The chain combines TRBV5-1 with TRBJ1-3; unclear D gene. Per germline, CDR1 SGHRS and CDR2 YFSETQ. CDR3 length: 15 residues. V lost 2 bases, J lost 0 bases, and 9 bases lay in between. CDR3 sequence: CASSLLGSSGNTIYF. CDR3 coding DNA: TGCGCCAGCAGCTTATTGGGGAGCTCTGGAAACACCATATATTTT.